This TCR beta chain stems from a study of T cell responses to AZD1222 COVID-19 vaccine. The CDR3 consists of 16 residues. Losses at the gene ends were 2 bases for V and 6 bases for J; bases not matched to a gene: 8. Germline CDR1 reads SGHRS; CDR2 reads YFSETQ. As concerns this clone: Its antigen remains unidentified.

Generated by immunoSEQ multiplex PCR, the TCRdb table keeps only in-frame clones and is missing some. This repertoire shows roughly 150,000 clones, just over 90% found once; its top ten account for 9.1%. Overall study results and limits: White British ancestry dominated among donors, who included more females, and clonal diversity was possibly underestimated. Regions 160-218 and 743-854 held dominance among vaccine-associated CD4 TCRs, which spanned spike.

The sequence was collected from an adult in good health. This rearrangement joins TRBV5-1 to TRBJ1-4; 9 bases are shared with TRBD1. Sequencing used peripheral blood, obtained on day 0 of AZD1222 vaccination. CDR3 residues: CASSFGYRTGDEKLFF. The CDR3 DNA is TGCGCCAGCAGCTTCGGGTACCGGACAGGGGATGAAAAACTGTTTTTT.